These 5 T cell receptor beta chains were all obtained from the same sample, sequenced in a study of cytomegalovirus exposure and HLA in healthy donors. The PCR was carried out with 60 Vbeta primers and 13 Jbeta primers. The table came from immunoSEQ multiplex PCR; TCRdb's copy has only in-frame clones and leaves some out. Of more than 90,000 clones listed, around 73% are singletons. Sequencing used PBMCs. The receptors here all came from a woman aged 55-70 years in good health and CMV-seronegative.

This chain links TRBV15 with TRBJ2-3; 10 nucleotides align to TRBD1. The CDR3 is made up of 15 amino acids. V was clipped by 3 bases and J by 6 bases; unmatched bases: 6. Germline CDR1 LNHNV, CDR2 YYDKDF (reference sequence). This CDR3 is CATSRGTGVMDTQYF. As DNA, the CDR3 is TGTGCCACCAGCAGGGGGACAGGGGTGATGGATACGCAGTATTTT.

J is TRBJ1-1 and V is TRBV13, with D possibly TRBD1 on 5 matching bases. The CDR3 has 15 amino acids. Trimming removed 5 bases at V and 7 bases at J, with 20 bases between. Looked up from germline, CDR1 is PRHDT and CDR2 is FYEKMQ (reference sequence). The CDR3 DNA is TGTGCCAGCAGCCCCGGAAGTACAGGCCAGCTTGAAGCTTTCTTT. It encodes CASSPGSTGQLEAFF.

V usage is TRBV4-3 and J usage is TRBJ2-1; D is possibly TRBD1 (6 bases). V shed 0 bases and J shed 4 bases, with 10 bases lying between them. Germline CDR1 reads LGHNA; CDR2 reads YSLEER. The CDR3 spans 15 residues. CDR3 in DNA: TGCGCCAGCAGCCAAGAGAGACAGGCTTACAATGAGCAGTTCTTC. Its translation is CASSQERQAYNEQFF.

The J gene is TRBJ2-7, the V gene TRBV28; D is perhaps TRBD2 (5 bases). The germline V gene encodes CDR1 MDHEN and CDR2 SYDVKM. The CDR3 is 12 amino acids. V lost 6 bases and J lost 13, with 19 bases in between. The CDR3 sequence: CASSPSYYEGYF. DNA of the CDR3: TGTGCCAGCAGCCCCTCCTACTACGAGGGTTACTTC. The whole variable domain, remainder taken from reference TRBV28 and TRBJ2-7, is DVKVTQSSRYLVKRTGEKVFLECVQDMDHENMFWYRQDPGLGLRLIYFSYDVKMKEKGDIPEGYSVSREKKERFSLILESASTNQTSMYLCASSPSYYEGYFGPGTRLTVT.

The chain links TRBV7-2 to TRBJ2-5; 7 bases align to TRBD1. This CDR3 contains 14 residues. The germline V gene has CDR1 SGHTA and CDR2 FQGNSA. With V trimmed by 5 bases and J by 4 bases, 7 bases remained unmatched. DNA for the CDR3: TGTGCCAGCAGCCGACAGGGTCAGGGAGAGACCCAGTACTTC. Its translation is CASSRQGQGETQYF.